A selection of T cell receptor beta chains follows, all from one sample in a study of T cell responses to AZD1222 COVID-19 vaccine. TCRdb's table, derived via immunoSEQ multiplex PCR, lists solely in-frame clones and lacks some. The sample records about 140,000 clones, around 90% being singletons. Here the sequenced sample was peripheral blood, taken on day 0 of AZD1222 vaccination. All receptors derive from an adult in good health. Both conserved end residues are part of each CDR3. D genes are given only for firm matches. Size is stated for part of the rows, as once, few or many counts, or as a class when the clone is expanded.

J gene	clone size	V gene	D gene	CDR3 protein	CDR3 DNA
TRBJ2-7	once	TRBV7-9	NA	CASSLGRNEQYF	TGTGCCAGCAGCTTAGGGCGGAACGAGCAGTACTTC
TRBJ2-7	NA	TRBV28	NA	CASTRGGGDYEQYF	TGTGCCAGCACCCGGGGAGGGGGGGACTACGAGCAGTACTTC
TRBJ2-7	NA	TRBV10-2	NA	CASSESPLRRAYEQYF	TGCGCCAGCAGTGAGTCCCCCCTAAGGCGGGCCTACGAGCAGTACTTC
TRBJ1-5	NA	TRBV19	NA	CASSEWLVNQPQHF	TGTGCCAGTAGTGAATGGCTGGTTAATCAGCCCCAGCATTTT
TRBJ2-1	NA	TRBV10-3	TRBD2	CAISDGTSGNYNEQFF	TGTGCCATCAGCGATGGGACTAGCGGAAACTACAATGAGCAGTTCTTC
TRBJ2-6	NA	TRBV11-3	NA	CASSAVTSSGANVLTF	TGTGCCAGCAGCGCGGTGACGAGCTCTGGGGCCAACGTCCTGACTTTC
TRBJ2-5	NA	TRBV5-4	NA	CASSLDAEGFSETQYF	TGTGCCAGCAGCTTGGACGCTGAAGGGTTCTCGGAGACCCAGTACTTC
TRBJ1-1	NA	TRBV28	NA	CASSQTGFLEAFF	TGTGCCAGCAGCCAGACAGGTTTCCTTGAAGCTTTCTTT
TRBJ2-2	once	TRBV7-2	TRBD2	CASSPGGANTGELFF	TGTGCCAGCAGCCCGGGGGGGGCGAACACCGGGGAGCTGTTTTTT
TRBJ1-3	NA	TRBV7-2	NA	CASRLAMDTIYF	TGTGCCAGCAGACTGGCCATGGACACCATATATTTT
TRBJ2-3	NA	TRBV7-2	NA	CASSQDSTDTQYF	TGTGCCAGCAGCCAGGACAGCACAGATACGCAGTATTTT
TRBJ2-3	NA	TRBV6-2/TRBV6-3	TRBD2	CASSPGLAAETTDTQYF	TGTGCCAGCAGTCCAGGACTAGCGGCGGAGACCACAGATACGCAGTATTTT
TRBJ1-2	NA	TRBV7-2	NA	CASSPTGPVAGNYGYTF	TGTGCCAGCAGTCCTACGGGCCCTGTGGCTGGAAACTATGGCTACACCTTC
TRBJ1-3	NA	TRBV21-1	NA	CASSKEGGRGPPGSGNTIYF	TGTGCCAGCAGCAAAGAGGGGGGCAGGGGGCCTCCGGGCTCTGGAAACACCATATATTTT
TRBJ1-1	NA	TRBV11-2	NA	CASSLGHSSTEAFF	TGTGCCAGCAGCCTAGGACATTCAAGCACTGAAGCTTTCTTT
TRBJ2-7	NA	TRBV28	TRBD2	CASSAPGGRAYEQYF	TGTGCCAGCAGCGCCCCCGGGGGGAGGGCCTACGAGCAGTACTTC
TRBJ2-4	NA	TRBV3-1/TRBV3-2	NA	CASSQEGGSGKNIQYF	TGTGCCAGCAGCCAAGAAGGTGGGTCCGGCAAAAACATTCAGTACTTC
TRBJ2-1	NA	TRBV18	TRBD1	CASSPTPTGVVYEQFF	TGTGCCAGCTCCCCTACCCCCACAGGGGTGGTATATGAGCAGTTCTTC
TRBJ2-3	NA	TRBV5-1	NA	CASSFRVSTDTQYF	TGCGCCAGCAGCTTTAGAGTGAGCACAGATACGCAGTATTTT
TRBJ1-3	NA	TRBV28	NA	CASNQGGGNTIYF	TGTGCCAGCAATCAGGGAGGTGGAAACACCATATATTTT
TRBJ2-2	NA	TRBV5-6	TRBD1	CASSSRGTGASGELFF	TGTGCCAGCAGTTCTCGCGGGACAGGAGCTTCCGGGGAGCTGTTTTTT
TRBJ2-7	NA	TRBV4-1	NA	CASSQDGSRPTYEQYF	TGCGCCAGCAGCCAAGATGGGAGCAGGCCCACCTACGAGCAGTACTTC
TRBJ2-1	once	TRBV10-3	TRBD2	CATSSTSGNNNEQFF	TGTGCCACCTCATCGACTAGCGGGAACAACAATGAGCAGTTCTTC
TRBJ2-7	NA	TRBV7-9	NA	CASSLWGGSVYEQYF	TGTGCCAGCAGCTTGTGGGGAGGCAGTGTCTACGAGCAGTACTTC
TRBJ1-3	NA	TRBV11-3	NA	CASSPSSGNTIYF	TGTGCCAGCAGCCCGAGTAGTGGAAACACCATATATTTT
TRBJ2-1	NA	TRBV20-1	NA	CSAINEQFF	TGCAGTGCTATCAATGAGCAGTTCTTC
TRBJ1-2	NA	TRBV5-8	NA	CASSLGDGFNYGYTF	TGTGCCAGCAGCTTGGGGGACGGTTTTAACTATGGCTACACCTTC
TRBJ1-4	NA	TRBV7-2	NA	CASSLGRDEKLFF	TGTGCCAGCAGCTTAGGCAGGGATGAAAAACTGTTTTTT
TRBJ1-2	NA	TRBV5-1	NA	CASSSSRDPISNYGYTF	TGCGCCAGCAGCTCTTCGCGGGACCCAATATCTAACTATGGCTACACCTTC
TRBJ1-1	NA	TRBV19	NA	CASLRGGMNTEAFF	TGTGCCAGTCTAAGGGGGGGGATGAACACTGAAGCTTTCTTT
TRBJ1-5	NA	TRBV2	TRBD1	CASSEATAGGQPQHF	TGTGCCAGCAGTGAAGCAACGGCAGGGGGTCAGCCCCAGCATTTT
TRBJ2-7	NA	TRBV5-8	NA	CASKRNGDHSYEQYF	TGTGCCAGCAAACGTAACGGGGACCATTCCTACGAGCAGTACTTC
TRBJ1-6	NA	TRBV4-1	NA	CASSPDRSGGGVYNSPLHF	TGCGCCAGCAGCCCAGATAGGAGTGGTGGTGGGGTATATAATTCACCCCTCCACTTT
TRBJ1-5	NA	TRBV15	TRBD1	CATSRVRDSLNQPQHF	TGTGCCACCAGCAGAGTCCGGGACAGCTTAAATCAGCCCCAGCATTTT
TRBJ1-3	NA	TRBV5-1	NA	CASSLLNWDPSGTIAGNTIYF	TGCGCCAGCAGCCTGTTGAATTGGGACCCGTCCGGGACGATCGCCGGAAACACCATATATTTT
TRBJ1-1	NA	TRBV24-1	NA	CATSQGGKMSTEAFF	TGTGCCACCTCCCAAGGCGGCAAGATGAGCACTGAAGCTTTCTTT
TRBJ1-1	NA	TRBV19	TRBD1	CASSIMDRGITEAFF	TGTGCCAGTAGTATAATGGACAGGGGGATCACTGAAGCTTTCTTT
TRBJ2-7	NA	TRBV2	TRBD1	CASRPGTGFVSYEQYF	TGTGCCAGCAGACCCGGGACAGGTTTCGTTTCCTACGAGCAGTACTTC
TRBJ2-3	NA	TRBV5-1	NA	CATTLTGRGETDTQYF	TGCGCCACCACGCTTACGGGGCGGGGCGAGACAGATACGCAGTATTTT
TRBJ1-6	NA	TRBV7-2	NA	CASRLQGAVYNSPLHF	TGTGCCAGCAGACTACAAGGGGCGGTCTATAATTCACCCCTCCACTTT
TRBJ2-4	NA	TRBV11-1	NA	CASSSDTIRFF	TGTGCCAGCAGCTCTGACACGATCAGGTTCTTC
TRBJ1-6	NA	TRBV2	NA	CASSEESGILNSPLHF	TGTGCCAGCAGTGAGGAATCCGGGATCCTCAATTCACCCCTCCACTTT